These T cell receptor beta chains were read from a single sample in a study of blood T cell repertoires in COVID-19. Profiled with immunoSEQ multiplex PCR; TCRdb holds only in-frame clones, not every one. This sample carries roughly 100,000 clones, 90% to 95% of them seen once, and the ten largest clones take about 2%. Sequencing used peripheral blood. Receptor source: a human donor with active COVID-19. The donor label of this sample is uncertain. CDR3s include the opening cysteine and the closing phenylalanine or tryptophan. The D gene is left open where the match is weak. Only some rows state a clone size, as once, few, many or a class for expanded clones.

D	size	length	J	V	DNA	CDR3
-	once	18	TRBJ1-5	TRBV18	TGTGCCAGCTCCCTGACGTTGAGGGAGCTCGAGAGCAATCAGCCCCAGCATTTT	CASSLTLRELESNQPQHF
TRBD2	-	17	TRBJ2-1	TRBV4-1	TGCGCCAGCAGCCAATTTGGCGGGGGGCCCGCCTACAATGAGCAGTTCTTC	CASSQFGGGPAYNEQFF
-	-	15	TRBJ1-5	TRBV6-5	TGTGCCAGCAAAAGAAGCGGGGAGAGCAATCAGCCCCAGCATTTT	CASKRSGESNQPQHF
-	-	13	TRBJ1-2	TRBV6-5	TGTGCCAGCAAGACCTCGGGGGACTATGGCTACACCTTC	CASKTSGDYGYTF
-	few	14	TRBJ1-5	TRBV24-1	TGTGCCACCAGTGATAAGACAGTCAATCAGCCCCAGCATTTT	CATSDKTVNQPQHF
-	-	13	TRBJ2-5	TRBV11-3	TGTGCCAGCAGCTTATCTACGGAAGAGACCCAGTACTTC	CASSLSTEETQYF
-	once	15	TRBJ1-2	TRBV28	TGTGCCAGCAGTCCCCTAGGGGGTCGAGATTATGGCTACACCTTC	CASSPLGGRDYGYTF
-	once	14	TRBJ2-5	TRBV6-6	TGTGCCAGCAAGGTGGGGGGACCCCAAGAGACCCAGTACTTC	CASKVGGPQETQYF
-	-	15	TRBJ1-4	TRBV19	TGTGCCAGTAGTGTTCAGCTAGCAACTAATGAAAAACTGTTTTTT	CASSVQLATNEKLFF
-	-	15	TRBJ1-6	TRBV4-3	TGCGCCAGCAGCCAAGATGGAGGGAGAAATTCACCCCTCCACTTT	CASSQDGGRNSPLHF
TRBD1	-	15	TRBJ1-6	TRBV6-6	TGTGCCAGCAGTCCGACAGGGCCAGGCCTTTCACCCCTCCACTTT	CASSPTGPGLSPLHF
-	-	15	TRBJ2-1	TRBV19	TGTGCCAGTAGCCCCCCAGGGTCGTCCTACAATGAGCAGTTCTTC	CASSPPGSSYNEQFF
TRBD1	-	14	TRBJ2-7	TRBV2	TGTGCCAGCAGTGAACGGACAGGGGGCCCCGAGCAGTACTTC	CASSERTGGPEQYF
-	-	14	TRBJ1-1	TRBV19	TGTGCCAGTAGTCCGCTCAGGGAGGGCACTGAAGCTTTCTTT	CASSPLREGTEAFF
TRBD1	-	12	TRBJ1-6	TRBV6-5	TGTGCCAGCCTACAGGGGGGGTCACCCCTCCACTTT	CASLQGGSPLHF
TRBD1	-	15	TRBJ2-7	TRBV6-5	TGTGCCAGCAGGACCGGGACAGGCGACTCCTACGAGCAGTACTTC	CASRTGTGDSYEQYF
TRBD2	once	16	TRBJ2-1	TRBV4-3	TGCGCCAGCAGCCAAGATCACGGGGGGATTGGCAATGAGCAGTTCTTC	CASSQDHGGIGNEQFF
TRBD1	-	14	TRBJ2-7	TRBV6-5	TGTGCCAGCAGCTCCGGGACAGGGCAAGGTGAGCAGTACTTC	CASSSGTGQGEQYF
TRBD2	-	15	TRBJ2-1	TRBV13	TGTGCCAGCAGCTCGACTAGCGGGGAGGACCATGAGCAGTTCTTC	CASSSTSGEDHEQFF
TRBD1	-	15	TRBJ1-1	TRBV6-5	TGTGCCAGCAGTTTTCGGGACAGGGTGAACACTGAAGCTTTCTTT	CASSFRDRVNTEAFF
-	-	14	TRBJ1-5	TRBV5-5	TGTGCCAGCAGCTTAGGCGGGGGAAATCAGCCCCAGCATTTT	CASSLGGGNQPQHF
-	-	15	TRBJ2-5	TRBV24-1	TGTGCCACCAGTGGAGGTGTAGCAGTGGGAGAGACCCAGTACTTC	CATSGGVAVGETQYF
-	-	13	TRBJ2-7	TRBV20-1	TGCAGTGCTAGTCAGGGATTCCCCTACGAGCAGTACTTC	CSASQGFPYEQYF
TRBD1	-	15	TRBJ2-5	TRBV9	TGTGCCAGCAGCGTGAGGGACAGGGACCGAGAGACCCAGTACTTC	CASSVRDRDRETQYF
TRBD1	-	14	TRBJ2-7	TRBV3-1/TRBV3-2	TGTGCCAGCAGCACGACAGGGGGACCTCTCGAGCAGTACTTC	CASSTTGGPLEQYF
TRBD1	-	17	TRBJ1-4	TRBV9	TGTGCCAGCAGCGCAACTTTGCCGGGACAGGGTAATGAAAAACTGTTTTTT	CASSATLPGQGNEKLFF
TRBD1	once	16	TRBJ2-2	TRBV5-1	TGCGCCAGCAGCTTGGAGGGGACAGGGATTCCCGGGGAGCTGTTTTTT	CASSLEGTGIPGELFF
-	-	16	TRBJ1-1	TRBV9	TGTGCCAGCAGCGTAGGATCAGGGGCCGGTAACACTGAAGCTTTCTTT	CASSVGSGAGNTEAFF
-	-	14	TRBJ1-5	TRBV29-1	TGCAGCGTACAAACAGCTCCGGGCAATCAGCCCCAGCATTTT	CSVQTAPGNQPQHF
TRBD1	-	16	TRBJ1-2	TRBV6-6	TGTGCCAGCAGCAAACACCGGGACAGGGAGAACTATGGCTACACCTTC	CASSKHRDRENYGYTF
TRBD1	-	16	TRBJ1-5	TRBV27	TGTGCCAGCAGTTTGGTAGGGGGCGTGGGCAATCAGCCCCAGCATTTT	CASSLVGGVGNQPQHF
-	-	14	TRBJ1-1	TRBV10-3	TGTGCCACTCAAACGGGGGAGGCCAACACTGAAGCTTTCTTT	CATQTGEANTEAFF
-	-	16	TRBJ2-5	TRBV5-4	TGTGCCAGCAGCTTGGTGCTGGGGGCTGAGGTGGAGACCCAGTACTTC	CASSLVLGAEVETQYF
-	-	15	TRBJ2-3	TRBV7-9	TGTGCCAGCAGCTCCGGACAGTCCAGCACAGATACGCAGTATTTT	CASSSGQSSTDTQYF
TRBD2	-	13	TRBJ2-7	TRBV19	TGTGCCAGTCGCGGCGGGGGCTCCTACGAGCAGTACTTC	CASRGGGSYEQYF
-	-	18	TRBJ2-6	TRBV7-2	TGTGCCAGCAGCCCCCAAACAGTAAGGGGGACGGGGGCCAACGTCCTGACTTTC	CASSPQTVRGTGANVLTF
-	-	13	TRBJ2-7	TRBV5-1	TGCGCCAGCAGCTTGGGACAGAGCTACGAGCAGTACTTC	CASSLGQSYEQYF
TRBD2	-	16	TRBJ2-5	TRBV19	TGTGCCAGTAGCCTATCTAGCGGGGGGGCCCAAGAGACCCAGTACTTC	CASSLSSGGAQETQYF
-	few	14	TRBJ1-2	TRBV3-1/TRBV3-2	TGTGCCAGCAGAGAAACAGGGACAACTTATGGCTACACCTTC	CASRETGTTYGYTF
TRBD2	once	18	TRBJ2-7	TRBV4-2	TGTGCCAGCAGCCAAGGTGTAGGCGAACTAGCGAGAACTTACGAGCAGTACTTC	CASSQGVGELARTYEQYF
-	-	14	TRBJ2-6	TRBV7-7	TGTGCCACGTCAGGGATGTCTGGGGCCAACGTCCTGACTTTC	CATSGMSGANVLTF
-	-	12	TRBJ2-7	TRBV5-6	TGTGCCAGCAGCTTGGGACATACCGAGCAGTACTTC	CASSLGHTEQYF
TRBD1	-	15	TRBJ1-1	TRBV29-1	TGCAGCGTTGAACGGGACAGATTTATGAACACTGAAGCTTTCTTT	CSVERDRFMNTEAFF
TRBD1	-	14	TRBJ2-3	TRBV28	TGTGCCGTGGGACCGAGACAGGGGACAGATACGCAGTATTTT	CAVGPRQGTDTQYF
TRBD1	-	16	TRBJ2-3	TRBV10-1	TGCGCCAGCAGCGAGGGACAGGGCGAAAGCACAGATACGCAGTATTTT	CASSEGQGESTDTQYF
TRBD1	-	14	TRBJ1-1	TRBV5-8	TGTGCCAGCAGGAAGATAACAGGGGGCTTGGCAGCTTTCTTT	CASRKITGGLAAFF
-	once	16	TRBJ2-2	TRBV21-1	TGTGCCAGCAGCAAAGGAGCGGGGAGGGGGTTCGGGGAGCTGTTTTTT	CASSKGAGRGFGELFF
TRBD1	-	15	TRBJ1-6	TRBV6-6	TGTGCCAGCAAAATTGACAGGGGTAGGGGATCGCCCCTCCACTTT	CASKIDRGRGSPLHF
-	-	16	TRBJ2-5	TRBV10-1	TGCGCCAGCAGTGAGTTGGGGGCGACAGGCCAAGAGACCCAGTACTTC	CASSELGATGQETQYF
-	-	13	TRBJ2-7	TRBV6-5	TGTGCCACCCCCGCGGGGAAAGGCTACGAGCAGTACTTC	CATPAGKGYEQYF
-	-	13	TRBJ1-2	TRBV15	TGTGCCACCAGCTTTCGGGGAGTGGATGGCTACACCTTC	CATSFRGVDGYTF
-	-	12	TRBJ2-5	TRBV27	TGTGCCAGCAGTTTAACAGGGGAGACCCAGTACTTC	CASSLTGETQYF
-	-	14	TRBJ1-2	TRBV13	TGTGCCAGCAGCTCGTCCGGGAGAGTTAATGGCTACACCTTC	CASSSSGRVNGYTF
-	once	12	TRBJ1-2	TRBV5-1	TGCGCCAGCAGCACTGGACTTCGGGTTAAGACCTTC	CASSTGLRVKTF
-	-	13	TRBJ1-1	TRBV28	TGTGCCAGCAGTTTCGAAGAGGGCTCTGAAGCTTTCTTT	CASSFEEGSEAFF
TRBD1	-	15	TRBJ2-1	TRBV6-6	TGTGCCAGCAGAGGGCCGGGACAGGGGTGGAATGAGCAGTTCTTC	CASRGPGQGWNEQFF
TRBD1	-	14	TRBJ2-3	TRBV11-1	TGTGCCAGCAGCTCAACAGGGGGAGCAGATACGCAGTATTTT	CASSSTGGADTQYF
TRBD2	-	15	TRBJ2-1	TRBV6-5	TGTGCCAGCAGGCTTGGACTAGCGGGGGGGGTGGAGCAGTTCTTC	CASRLGLAGGVEQFF
-	-	14	TRBJ1-5	TRBV6-5	TGTGCCAGCGATCCAGGGGAAAACAATCAGCCCCAGCATTTT	CASDPGENNQPQHF
-	-	13	TRBJ1-1	TRBV12-5	TGTGCTAGTGCCGGGGGGGGATACACTGAAGCTTTCTTT	CASAGGGYTEAFF